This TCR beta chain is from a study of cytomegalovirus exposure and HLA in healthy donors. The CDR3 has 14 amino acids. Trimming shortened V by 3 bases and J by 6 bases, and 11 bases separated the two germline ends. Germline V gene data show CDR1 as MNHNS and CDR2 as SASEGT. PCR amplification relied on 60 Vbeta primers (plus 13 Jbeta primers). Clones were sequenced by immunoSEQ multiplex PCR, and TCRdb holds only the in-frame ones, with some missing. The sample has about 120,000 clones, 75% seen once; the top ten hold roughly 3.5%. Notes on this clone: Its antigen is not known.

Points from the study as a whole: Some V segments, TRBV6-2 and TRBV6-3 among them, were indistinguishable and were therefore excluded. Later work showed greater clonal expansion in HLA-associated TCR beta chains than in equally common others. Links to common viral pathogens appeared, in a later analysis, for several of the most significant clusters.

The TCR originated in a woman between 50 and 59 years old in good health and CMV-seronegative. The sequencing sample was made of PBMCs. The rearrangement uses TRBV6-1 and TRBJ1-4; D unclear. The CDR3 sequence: CASSDEGFYEKLFF. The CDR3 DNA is TGTGCCAGCAGTGATGAGGGTTTTTATGAAAAACTGTTTTTT.